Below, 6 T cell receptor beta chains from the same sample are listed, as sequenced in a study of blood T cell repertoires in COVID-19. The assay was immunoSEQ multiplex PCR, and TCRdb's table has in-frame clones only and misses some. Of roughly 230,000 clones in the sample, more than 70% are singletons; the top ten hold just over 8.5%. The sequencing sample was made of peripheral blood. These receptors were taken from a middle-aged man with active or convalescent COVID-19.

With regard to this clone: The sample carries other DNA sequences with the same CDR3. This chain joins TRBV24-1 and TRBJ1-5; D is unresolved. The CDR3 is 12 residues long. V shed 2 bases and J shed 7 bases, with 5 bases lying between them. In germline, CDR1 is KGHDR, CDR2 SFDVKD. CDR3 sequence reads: CATSDSGQPQHF. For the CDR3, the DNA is TGTGCCACCAGTGATTCGGGGCAGCCCCAGCATTTT.

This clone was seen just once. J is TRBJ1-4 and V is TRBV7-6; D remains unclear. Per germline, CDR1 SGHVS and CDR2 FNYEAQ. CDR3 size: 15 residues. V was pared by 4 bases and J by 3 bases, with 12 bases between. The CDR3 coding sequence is TGTGCCAGCAGCTCCAATACCGCAGCTAATGAAAAACTGTTTTTT. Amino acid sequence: CASSSNTAANEKLFF.

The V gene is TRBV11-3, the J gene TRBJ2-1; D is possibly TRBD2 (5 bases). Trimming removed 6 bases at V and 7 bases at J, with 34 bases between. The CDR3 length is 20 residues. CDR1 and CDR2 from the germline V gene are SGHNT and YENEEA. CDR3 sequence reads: CASSPGVIPPPAGFLNEQFF. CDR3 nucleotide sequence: TGTGCCAGCAGTCCCGGGGTTATCCCACCCCCTGCAGGCTTCTTAAATGAGCAGTTCTTC.

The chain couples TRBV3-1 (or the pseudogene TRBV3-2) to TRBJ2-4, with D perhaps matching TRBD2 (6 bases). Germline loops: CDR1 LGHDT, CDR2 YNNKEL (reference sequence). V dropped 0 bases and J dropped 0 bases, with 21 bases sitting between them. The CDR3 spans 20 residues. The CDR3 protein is CASSQDLITGGVGAKNIQYF. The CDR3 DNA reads TGTGCCAGCAGCCAAGATCTAATAACTGGCGGGGTGGGAGCCAAAAACATTCAGTACTTC.

The DNA for the CDR3 is TGTGCCACCCATCGGGACAGTATCTCTGGAAACACCATATATTTT. Protein product: CATHRDSISGNTIYF. The chain combines TRBV7-9 with TRBJ1-3; 7 bases align to TRBD1. CDR3 length equals 15 residues. V was pared by 10 bases and J by 0 bases, with 9 bases of the junction left unmatched. Germline V lookup: CDR1 SEHNR, CDR2 FQNEAQ (reference sequence).

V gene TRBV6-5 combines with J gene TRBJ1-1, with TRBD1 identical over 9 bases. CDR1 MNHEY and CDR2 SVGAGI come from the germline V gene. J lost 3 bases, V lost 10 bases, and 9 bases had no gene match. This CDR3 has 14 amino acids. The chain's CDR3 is CATLRDRVDTEAFF. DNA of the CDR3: TGTGCCACCCTACGGGACAGGGTTGACACTGAAGCTTTCTTT.